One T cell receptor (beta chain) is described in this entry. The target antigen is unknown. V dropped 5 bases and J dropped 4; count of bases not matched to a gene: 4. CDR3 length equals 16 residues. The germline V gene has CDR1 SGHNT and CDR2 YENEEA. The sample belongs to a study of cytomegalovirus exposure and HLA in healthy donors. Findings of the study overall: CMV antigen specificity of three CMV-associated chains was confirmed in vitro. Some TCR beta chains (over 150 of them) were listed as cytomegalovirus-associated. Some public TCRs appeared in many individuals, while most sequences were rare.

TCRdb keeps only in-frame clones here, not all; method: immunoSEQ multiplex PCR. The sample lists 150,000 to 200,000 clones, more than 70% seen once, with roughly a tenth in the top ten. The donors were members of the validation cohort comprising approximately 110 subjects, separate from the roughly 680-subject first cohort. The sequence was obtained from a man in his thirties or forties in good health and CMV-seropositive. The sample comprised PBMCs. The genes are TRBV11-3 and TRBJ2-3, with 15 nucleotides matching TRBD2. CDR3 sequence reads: CASSAGLAGGSDTQYF. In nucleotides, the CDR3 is TGTGCCAGCAGCGCAGGACTAGCGGGGGGGTCAGATACGCAGTATTTT.